These 3 T cell receptor beta chains were sequenced from one sample in a study of cytomegalovirus exposure and HLA in healthy donors. Use of 60 Vbeta and 13 Jbeta primers characterized the PCR. TCRdb keeps only in-frame clones here, not all; method: immunoSEQ multiplex PCR. The sample yields some 140,000 clones, around 77% seen once. Material for sequencing was PBMCs. These receptors were taken from a man aged 18 to 29 in good health and CMV-seronegative.

This rearrangement joins TRBV9 to TRBJ2-3; 8 nucleotides align to TRBD1. After removal of 8 bases from V and 4 bases from J, the junction contained 6 bases not matched to a gene. The CDR3 length is 13 residues. Germline V gives CDR1 SGDLS, CDR2 YYNGEE. The chain's CDR3 is CARLWTGSDTQYF. As DNA, the CDR3 is TGTGCCAGACTCTGGACAGGGTCAGATACGCAGTATTTT.

This chain uses TRBV6-1 with TRBJ1-4; D is unclear. This CDR3 comprises 14 residues. Germline CDR1 MNHNS, CDR2 SASEGT. The V and J ends lost 8 bases and 0 bases respectively, with 10 bases between them. The DNA for the CDR3 is TGTGCCAGCCTGGTGGCAGCAACTAATGAAAAACTGTTTTTT. Protein: CASLVAATNEKLFF.

This rearrangement joins TRBV18 to TRBJ2-5; 9 bases map to TRBD1. This CDR3 is 14 amino acids long. CDR1 and CDR2 from the germline V gene are KGHSH and LQKENI. J lost 0 bases, V lost 5 bases, and 1 base had no gene match. CDR3 sequence: CASSGQGYQETQYF. CDR3 bases: TGTGCCAGCTCAGGACAGGGGTACCAAGAGACCCAGTACTTC. The full variable domain, completed using reference TRBV18 and TRBJ2-5, is NAGVMQNPRHLVRRRGQEARLRCSPMKGHSHVYWYRQLPEEGLKFMVYLQKENIIDESGMPKERFSAEFPKEGPSILRIQQVVRGDSAAYFCASSGQGYQETQYFGPGTRLLVL.